This T cell receptor (beta chain) was retrieved from a study of Graves' ophthalmopathy and Graves' hyperthyroidism. The sample holds one count of this clonotype. This is likely a read error, given that the CDR3 carries no conserved phenylalanine or tryptophan at its end. The limits of the CDR3 on the DNA are not certain, so only TCRdb's listed CDR3 is given. CDR1 and CDR2 from the germline V gene are SGHTA and FQGNSA. 9 amino acids form the CDR3, both terminal residues included. The authors amplified TCR beta CDR3 regions, and they did so from RNA transcripts for repertoire sequencing. The first round was an RT-PCR with HTBI primers, and the second round was a multiplex PCR. TCRdb re-analysed the multiplex PCR reads in MiXCR, keeping a single row per CDR3 protein. The sample has over a million distinct CDR3 sequences; 36% are singletons.

V usage is TRBV7-2 and J usage is TRBJ2-6. This sequence was found in an adult man with Graves' hyperthyroidism. The sample was peripheral blood or thyroid tissue (not recorded which). The CDR3 loop is CASTEGWTS.